The sequence of this T cell receptor beta chain was determined in a study of blood T cells in healthy people across ages. Findings and limits, study-wide: Researchers report that TCR beta diversity correlated strongly with naive T cell percentage. The long-lived group displayed more naive CD4+ cells, plus higher diversity, than the aged donors did. There was no known CMV status for donors, so expanded clonotype changes were possibly confounded.

This CDR3 has 16 residues. Germline CDR1 reads MDHEN; CDR2 reads SYDVKM. Trimming took off 10 bases at V and 0 bases at J, with 19 bases between the two ends. As to this clonotype: Its antigen is still unknown.

Primers used in a second PCR of about 7 to 12 cycles were a sample-barcoded 5' primer and a J-beta primer mix. Carrying 12 random nucleotides, a template-switch adaptor labeled each individual cDNA molecule. Each CDR3 protein is one row after TCRdb ran MiXCR on the 5' RACE reads. The sample yields 1.5 million to 2 million distinct CDR3 sequences, around half seen once. The sample was blood. This sequence was found in a woman in her 40s in good health. V gene TRBV28 combines with J gene TRBJ2-4; possible D gene TRBD1, 6 bases. CDR3: CATRGGGGLAKNIQYF. The CDR3 coding sequence is TGTGCCACCAGGGGCGGAGGTGGTCTAGCCAAAAACATTCAGTACTTC.